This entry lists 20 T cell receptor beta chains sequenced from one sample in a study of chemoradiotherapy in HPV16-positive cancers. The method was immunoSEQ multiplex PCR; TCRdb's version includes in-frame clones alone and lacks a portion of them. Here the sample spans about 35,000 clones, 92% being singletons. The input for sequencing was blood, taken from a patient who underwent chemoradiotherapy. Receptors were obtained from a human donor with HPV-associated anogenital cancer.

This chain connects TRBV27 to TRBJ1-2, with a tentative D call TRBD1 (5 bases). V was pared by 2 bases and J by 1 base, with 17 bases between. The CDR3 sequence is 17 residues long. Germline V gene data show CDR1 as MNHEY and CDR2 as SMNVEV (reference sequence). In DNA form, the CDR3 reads TGTGCCAGCAGTTTAGAACCTCCGGGACCCGATAACTATGGCTACACCTTC. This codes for CASSLEPPGPDNYGYTF.

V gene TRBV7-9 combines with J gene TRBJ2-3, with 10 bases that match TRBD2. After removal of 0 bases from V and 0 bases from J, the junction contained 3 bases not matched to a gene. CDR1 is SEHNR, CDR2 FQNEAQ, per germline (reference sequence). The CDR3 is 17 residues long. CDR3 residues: CASSLAQRGGSTDTQYF. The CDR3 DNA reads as TGTGCCAGCAGCTTAGCGCAGCGGGGGGGTAGCACAGATACGCAGTATTTT.

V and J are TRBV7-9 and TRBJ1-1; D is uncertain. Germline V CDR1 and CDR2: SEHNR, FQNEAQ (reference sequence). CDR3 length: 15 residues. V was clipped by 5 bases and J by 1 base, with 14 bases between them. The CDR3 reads CASSPHVARNTEAFF. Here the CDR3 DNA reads TGTGCCAGCAGCCCCCATGTAGCTAGGAACACTGAAGCTTTCTTT.

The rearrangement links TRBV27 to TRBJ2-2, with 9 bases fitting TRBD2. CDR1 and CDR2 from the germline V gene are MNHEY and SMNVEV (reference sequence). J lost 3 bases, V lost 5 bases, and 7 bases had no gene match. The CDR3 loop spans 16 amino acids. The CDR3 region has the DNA TGTGCCAGCAGTAGCCCTAGCGGGGCTTACACCGGGGAGCTGTTTTTT. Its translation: CASSSPSGAYTGELFF.

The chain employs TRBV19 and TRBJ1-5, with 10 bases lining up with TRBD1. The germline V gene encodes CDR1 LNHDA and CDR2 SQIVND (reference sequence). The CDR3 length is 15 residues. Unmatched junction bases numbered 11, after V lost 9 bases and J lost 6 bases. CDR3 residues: CASHRQGASGQPQHF. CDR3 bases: TGTGCCAGCCACCGACAGGGGGCGTCGGGTCAGCCCCAGCATTTT.

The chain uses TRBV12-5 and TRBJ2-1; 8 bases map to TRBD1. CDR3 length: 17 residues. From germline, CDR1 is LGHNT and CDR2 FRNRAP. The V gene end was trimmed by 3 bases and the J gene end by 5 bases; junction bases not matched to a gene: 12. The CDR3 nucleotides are TGTGCTAGTGGTTTTGGATTGTCGGGGACAGGAAACAATGAGCAGTTCTTC. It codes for CASGFGLSGTGNNEQFF.

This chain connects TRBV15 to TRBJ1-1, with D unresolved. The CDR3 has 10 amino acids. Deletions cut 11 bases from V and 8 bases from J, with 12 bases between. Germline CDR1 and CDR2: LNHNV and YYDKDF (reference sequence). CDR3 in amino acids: CAPSGSEAFF. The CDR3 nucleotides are TGTGCCCCCTCCGGTTCGGAAGCTTTCTTT. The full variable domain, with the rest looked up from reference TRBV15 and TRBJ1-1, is DAMVIQNPRYQVTQFGKPVTLSCSQTLNHNVMYWYQQKSSQAPKLLFHYYDKDFNNEADTPDNFQSRRPNTSFCFLDIRSPGLGDTAMYLCAPSGSEAFFGQGTRLTVV.

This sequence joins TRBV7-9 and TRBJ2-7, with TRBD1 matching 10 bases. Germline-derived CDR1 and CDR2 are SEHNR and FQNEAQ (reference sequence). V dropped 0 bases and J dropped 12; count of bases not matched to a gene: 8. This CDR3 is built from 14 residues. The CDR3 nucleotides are TGTGCCAGCAGCTTAGCGGGACAGGGGTATTTATGGTACTTC. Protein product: CASSLAGQGYLWYF.

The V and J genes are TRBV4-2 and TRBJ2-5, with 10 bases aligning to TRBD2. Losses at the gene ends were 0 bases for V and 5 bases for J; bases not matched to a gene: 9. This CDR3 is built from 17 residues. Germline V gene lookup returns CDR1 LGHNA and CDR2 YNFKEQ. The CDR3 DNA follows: TGTGCCAGCAGCCAAGATTTCAAGCGGGGGGGCCCGGAGACCCAGTACTTC. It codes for CASSQDFKRGGPETQYF.

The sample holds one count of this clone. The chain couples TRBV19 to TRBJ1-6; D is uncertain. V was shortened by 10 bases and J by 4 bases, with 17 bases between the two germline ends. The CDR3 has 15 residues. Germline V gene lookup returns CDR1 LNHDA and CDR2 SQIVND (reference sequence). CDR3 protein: CAKGPTKAYNSPLHF. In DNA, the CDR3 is TGTGCCAAAGGACCCACGAAAGCTTATAATTCACCCCTCCACTTT.

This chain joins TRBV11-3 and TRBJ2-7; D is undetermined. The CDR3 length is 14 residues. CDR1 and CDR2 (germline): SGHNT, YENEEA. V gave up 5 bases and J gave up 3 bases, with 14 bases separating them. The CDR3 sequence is CASSPQGIFYEQYF. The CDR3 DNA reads TGTGCCAGCAGCCCGCAAGGGATTTTCTACGAGCAGTACTTC. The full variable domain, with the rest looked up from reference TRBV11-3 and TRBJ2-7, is EAGVVQSPRYKIIEKKQPVAFWCNPISGHNTLYWYLQNLGQGPELLIRYENEEAVDDSQLPKDRFSAERLKGVDSTLKIQPAELGDSAVYLCASSPQGIFYEQYFGPGTRLTVT.

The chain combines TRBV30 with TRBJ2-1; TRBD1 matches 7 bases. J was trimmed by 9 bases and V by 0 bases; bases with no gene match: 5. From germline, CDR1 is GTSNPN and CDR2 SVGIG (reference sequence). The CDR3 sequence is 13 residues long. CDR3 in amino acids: CAWSVTGWGEQFF. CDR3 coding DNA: TGTGCCTGGAGTGTGACAGGGTGGGGTGAGCAGTTCTTC.

The CDR3 sequence is CASSLVPGQGLEQYF. The CDR3 DNA reads as TGTGCCAGCAGCTTAGTTCCGGGACAGGGGCTCGAGCAGTACTTC. The chain carries TRBV11-1 and TRBJ2-7; 10 bases agree with TRBD1. V lost 1 base, J lost 6 bases, and 6 bases stayed unmatched. The CDR3 runs 15 residues. Germline V gene lookup returns CDR1 SGHAT and CDR2 FQDESV (reference sequence). Full variable domain (rest looked up from reference TRBV11-1 and TRBJ2-7): EAEVAQSPRYKITEKSQAVAFWCDPISGHATLYWYRQILGQGPELLVQFQDESVVDDSQLPKDRFSAERLKGVDSTLKIQPAELGDSAMYLCASSLVPGQGLEQYFGPGTRLTVT.

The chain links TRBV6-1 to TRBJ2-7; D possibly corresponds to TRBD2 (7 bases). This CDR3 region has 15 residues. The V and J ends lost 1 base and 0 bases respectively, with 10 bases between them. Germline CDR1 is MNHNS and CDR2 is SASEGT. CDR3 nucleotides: TGTGCCAGCAGTGAAGAGGGGGGGAGCTCCTACGAGCAGTACTTC. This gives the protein CASSEEGGSSYEQYF.

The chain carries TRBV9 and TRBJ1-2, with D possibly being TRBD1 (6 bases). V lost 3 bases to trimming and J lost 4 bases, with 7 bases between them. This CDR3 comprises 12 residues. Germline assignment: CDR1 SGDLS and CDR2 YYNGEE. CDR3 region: CASSDRVYGYTF. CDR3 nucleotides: TGTGCCAGCAGCGACAGGGTCTATGGCTACACCTTC.

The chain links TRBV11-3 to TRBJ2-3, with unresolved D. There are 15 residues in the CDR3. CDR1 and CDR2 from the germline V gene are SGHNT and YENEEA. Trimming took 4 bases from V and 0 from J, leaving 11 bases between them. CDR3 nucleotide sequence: TGTGCCAGCAGCTCCGTTTGGACGAGCACAGATACGCAGTATTTT. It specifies CASSSVWTSTDTQYF.

The CDR3 nucleotides are TGTGCCAGCAGCTTAGTGGGGCCCGGAGAGACCCAGTACTTC. Protein product: CASSLVGPGETQYF. The chain has TRBV7-9 and TRBJ2-5; TRBD1 is a possible D gene (5 bases). CDR1 and CDR2 from the germline V gene are SEHNR and FQNEAQ (reference sequence). V was shortened by 1 base and J by 4 bases, with 10 bases between the two germline ends. The CDR3 runs to 14 residues.

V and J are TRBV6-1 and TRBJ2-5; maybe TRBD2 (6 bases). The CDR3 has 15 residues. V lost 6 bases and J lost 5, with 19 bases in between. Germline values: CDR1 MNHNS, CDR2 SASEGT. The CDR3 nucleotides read TGTGCCAGCAGCCCCACCCCCGTGCGGGGTGAGACCCAGTACTTC. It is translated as CASSPTPVRGETQYF.

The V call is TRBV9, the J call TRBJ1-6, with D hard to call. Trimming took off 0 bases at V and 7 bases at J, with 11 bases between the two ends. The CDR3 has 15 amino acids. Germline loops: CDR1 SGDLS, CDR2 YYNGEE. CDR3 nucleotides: TGTGCCAGCAGCGTAGCGAAGGGAGGGAATTCACCCCTCCACTTT. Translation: CASSVAKGGNSPLHF.

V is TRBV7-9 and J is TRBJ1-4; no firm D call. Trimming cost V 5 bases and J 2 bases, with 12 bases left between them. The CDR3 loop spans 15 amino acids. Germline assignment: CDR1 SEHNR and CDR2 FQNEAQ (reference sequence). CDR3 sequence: CASSPNLDTNEKLFF. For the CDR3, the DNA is TGTGCCAGCAGCCCTAACCTGGACACTAATGAAAAACTGTTTTTT. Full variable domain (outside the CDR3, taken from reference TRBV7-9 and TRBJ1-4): DTGVSQNPRHKITKRGQNVTFRCDPISEHNRLYWYRQTLGQGPEFLTYFQNEAQLEKSRLLSDRFSAERPKGSFSTLEIQRTEQGDSAMYLCASSPNLDTNEKLFFGSGTQLSVL.